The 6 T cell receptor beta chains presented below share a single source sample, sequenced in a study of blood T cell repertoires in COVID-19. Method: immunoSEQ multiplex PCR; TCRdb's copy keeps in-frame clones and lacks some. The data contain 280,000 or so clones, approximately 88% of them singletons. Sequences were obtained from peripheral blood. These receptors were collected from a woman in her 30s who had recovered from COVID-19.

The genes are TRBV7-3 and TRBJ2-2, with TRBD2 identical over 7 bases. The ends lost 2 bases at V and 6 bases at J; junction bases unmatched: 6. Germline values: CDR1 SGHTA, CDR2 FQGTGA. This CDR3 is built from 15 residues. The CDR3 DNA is TGTGCCAGCAGCTTATTCCCTAGCGGCGCCGGGGAGCTGTTTTTT. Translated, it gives CASSLFPSGAGELFF.

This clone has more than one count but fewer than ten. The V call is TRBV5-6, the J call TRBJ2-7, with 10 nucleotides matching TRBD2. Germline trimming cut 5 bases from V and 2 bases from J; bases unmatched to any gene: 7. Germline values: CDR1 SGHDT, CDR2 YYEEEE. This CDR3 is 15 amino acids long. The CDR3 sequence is CASRYTSGAAYEQYF. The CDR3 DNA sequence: TGTGCCAGCAGGTATACTAGCGGGGCAGCCTACGAGCAGTACTTC.

The CDR3 loop is CSAGTPNTEAFF. CDR3 sequence (DNA): TGCAGCGCGGGAACACCGAACACTGAAGCTTTCTTT. The chain is built from TRBV29-1 and TRBJ1-1; no reliable D call. CDR1 is SQVTM, CDR2 ANQGSEA, per germline. The CDR3 runs 12 residues. The V gene lost 7 bases and the J gene lost 1 base, with 10 bases spanning the gap.

This chain's CDR3 is CASSQRGLETQYF. The CDR3 bases are TGTGCCAGCAGTCAGAGGGGGCTGGAGACCCAGTACTTC. This chain connects TRBV7-2 to TRBJ2-5; TRBD1 matches at 7 bases. The CDR3 has 13 residues. The junction had 6 bases not matched to a gene; V was cut back by 6 bases and J by 5 bases. Germline loops: CDR1 SGHTA, CDR2 FQGNSA.

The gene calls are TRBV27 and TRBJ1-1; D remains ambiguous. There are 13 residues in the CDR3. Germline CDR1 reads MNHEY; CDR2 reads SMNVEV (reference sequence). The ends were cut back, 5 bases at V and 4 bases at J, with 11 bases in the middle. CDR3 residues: CASSPVGSTEAFF. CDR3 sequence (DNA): TGTGCCAGCAGTCCAGTGGGGAGCACTGAAGCTTTCTTT.

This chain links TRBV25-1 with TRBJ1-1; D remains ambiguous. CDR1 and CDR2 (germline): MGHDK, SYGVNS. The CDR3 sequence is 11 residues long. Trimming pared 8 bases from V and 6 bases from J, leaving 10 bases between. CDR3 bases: TGTGCCAGCGCTCAGACTGCTGAAGCTTTCTTT. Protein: CASAQTAEAFF.